Listed here are 17 T cell receptor beta chains from one sample, sequenced in a study of T cells in Graves' hyperthyroidism and ophthalmopathy. RNA transcripts served as the template for amplifying TCR beta CDR3 regions. The HTBI primer set was used in a first-round RT-PCR of the TCR CDR3. TCRdb re-called the multiplex PCR reads with MiXCR, one entry per CDR3 protein. The repertoire includes over 350,000 distinct CDR3 sequences, over 13% of them detected once, and around 28% sits in the top ten. The source material was blood. Source of these receptors: a man aged 45-65 years with Graves' ophthalmopathy.

This clonotype was seen at least ten times. This chain uses TRBV11-3 with TRBJ1-1; tentatively, D is TRBD1 (6 bases). V was shortened by 5 bases and J by 2 bases, with 15 bases between the two germline ends. The CDR3 length is 15 residues. Germline loops: CDR1 SGHNT, CDR2 YENEEA. Here the CDR3 DNA reads TGTGCCAGCAGCCCCGGACAGAACAGAAACACTGAAGCTTTCTTT. Protein: CASSPGQNRNTEAFF.

V gene TRBV9 combines with J gene TRBJ2-7; a possible D gene is TRBD1 (6 bases). Germline V gene data show CDR1 as SGDLS and CDR2 as YYNGEE. The CDR3 sequence is 15 residues long. The V gene lost 3 bases and the J gene lost 2 bases, with 15 bases spanning the gap. The CDR3 DNA is TGTGCCAGCAGCGCGACAGGCTTTACCACCTACGAGCAGTACTTC. Amino acids: CASSATGFTTYEQYF. Supplemented by reference TRBV9 and TRBJ2-7, the full variable domain reads DSGVTQTPKHLITATGQRVTLRCSPRSGDLSVYWYQQSLDQGLQFLIQYYNGEERAKGNILERFSAQQFPDLHSELNLSSLELGDSALYFCASSATGFTTYEQYFGPGTRLTVT.

This clonotype was detected ten times or more. V is TRBV30 and J is TRBJ1-1; D is possibly TRBD1 (5 bases). Germline lookup yields CDR1 GTSNPN and CDR2 SVGIG (reference sequence). The germline V and J ends were trimmed by 5 bases and 4 bases, with 14 bases remaining between them. CDR3 length: 13 residues. The CDR3 protein is CAWFYTGGTEAFF. The CDR3, as DNA: TGTGCCTGGTTCTATACGGGGGGCACTGAAGCTTTCTTT.

This clonotype was picked up a small number of times. The chain combines TRBV6-1 with TRBJ2-1; D gene ambiguous. V lost 6 bases to trimming and J lost 13 bases, with 13 bases between them. CDR1 MNHNS and CDR2 SASEGT come from the germline V gene. CDR3 size: 11 residues. In nucleotides, the CDR3 is TGTGCCAGCAGCAACCCAGTGGAACAGTTCTTC. Amino acids: CASSNPVEQFF.

This clonotype was seen a handful of times. This sequence joins TRBV9 and TRBJ2-2, with TRBD2 identical over 8 bases. Germline V gene lookup returns CDR1 SGDLS and CDR2 YYNGEE. The length of the CDR3 is 16 residues. Trimming cost V 0 bases and J 4 bases; bases outside gene matches: 5. Here the CDR3 DNA reads TGTGCCAGCAGCGTAGTAGCGGGACCCTTCACCGGGGAGCTGTTTTTT. Its protein product is CASSVVAGPFTGELFF.

This clonotype was seen at least ten times. The V call is TRBV3-1, the J call TRBJ2-1, with D maybe TRBD2 (5 bases). V dropped 4 bases and J dropped 1 base, with 11 bases sitting between them. This CDR3 is built from 15 residues. CDR1 is LGHDT and CDR2 is YNNKEL in the germline V gene (reference sequence). DNA for the CDR3: TGTGCCAGCAGCCGAGGGCCAGGATCCTACAATGAGCAGTTCTTC. Translation gives CASSRGPGSYNEQFF.

The chain uses TRBV28 and TRBJ2-5; D uncertain. Germline CDR1 and CDR2: MDHEN and SYDVKM. The CDR3 totals 14 residues. V was shortened by 2 bases and J by 5 bases, with 12 bases between the two germline ends. The CDR3, as DNA: TGTGCCAGCAGTTTACACGGGCCCTCGGAGACCCAGTACTTC. Translated: CASSLHGPSETQYF.

This clonotype has a count of ten or more. The chain employs TRBV28 and TRBJ2-6; 7 bases align to TRBD2. Trimming took 5 bases from V and 1 from J; bases not matched to a gene: 5. The CDR3 has 16 amino acids. CDR1 MDHEN and CDR2 SYDVKM come from the germline V gene. In nucleotides, the CDR3 is TGTGCCAGCAGTCAGGTGGGACTATCTGGGGCCAACGTCCTGACTTTC. Its translation is CASSQVGLSGANVLTF.

The chain is built from TRBV29-1 and TRBJ2-7, with TRBD2 identical over 7 bases. The V segment lost 6 bases and the J segment 5 bases; nucleotides outside the gene matches: 4. Germline V gene data show CDR1 as SQVTM and CDR2 as ANQGSEA. This CDR3 has 11 amino acids. The CDR3 loop reads CSVGLVHEQYF. Written as DNA, the CDR3 is TGCAGCGTCGGACTAGTTCACGAGCAGTACTTC.

This clonotype was counted many times. The genes are TRBV20-1 and TRBJ2-2; D remains ambiguous. Germline lookup yields CDR1 DFQATT and CDR2 SNEGSKA (reference sequence). The CDR3 length is 16 residues. Trimming took off 1 base at V and 4 bases at J, with 16 bases between the two ends. CDR3 DNA: TGCAGTGCTAGAGCCGGCACGGACCTTTCCACCGGGGAGCTGTTTTTT. It yields the protein CSARAGTDLSTGELFF.

This clonotype has a handful of counts. V and J are TRBV6-1 and TRBJ1-2, with a weak D call TRBD1 (6 bases). Trimming removed 6 bases at V and 2 bases at J, with 16 bases between. Germline-derived CDR1 and CDR2 are MNHNS and SASEGT. This CDR3 is built from 15 residues. For the CDR3, the DNA is TGTGCCAGCAGCCTGGGACAACGAAGCAACTATGGCTACACCTTC. This sequence encodes CASSLGQRSNYGYTF.

This clonotype was detected ten times or more. The chain joins TRBV27 to TRBJ2-7; 7 positions agree with TRBD2. With V trimmed by 0 bases and J by 4 bases, 6 bases remained unmatched. Germline assignment: CDR1 MNHEY and CDR2 SMNVEV (reference sequence). The CDR3 length is 15 residues. CDR3 DNA sequence: TGTGCCAGCAGTTTATCTGAGCGGGAAGATTACGAGCAGTACTTC. It translates to CASSLSEREDYEQYF.

This clonotype was observed a handful of times. V is TRBV14 and J is TRBJ2-7; 8 bases are a match to TRBD2. V dropped 5 bases and J dropped 2; count of bases not matched to a gene: 8. The germline gives CDR1 SGHDN, CDR2 FVKESK. CDR3 length equals 15 residues. The CDR3 sequence is CASSNERELPYEQYF. The CDR3 nucleotides read TGTGCCAGCAGCAACGAGCGGGAGCTTCCCTACGAGCAGTACTTC.

This clonotype occurred many times. CDR3 DNA sequence: TGTGCCAGCAGCTTAGCGCAGGGGGCCGGGGACACCGGGGAGCTGTTTTTT. It is translated as CASSLAQGAGDTGELFF. V gene TRBV7-8 combines with J gene TRBJ2-2, with 8 bases aligning to TRBD1. Germline V CDR1 and CDR2: SGHVS, FQNEAQ. CDR3 length: 17 amino acids. Trimming removed 0 bases from V and 3 bases from J; junction bases left unmatched: 6.

This clonotype was found many times. V is TRBV6-1 and J is TRBJ2-5; 8 nucleotides line up with TRBD2. With 8 bases clipped from V and 5 bases from J, the junction kept 19 bases outside the gene matches. Germline V gene sequence: CDR1 MNHNS, CDR2 SASEGT. CDR3 length equals 17 residues. CDR3 DNA sequence: TGTGCCAGCGGATTAAGAAGGGTAGCGGGATTGGTGGAGACCCAGTACTTC. It encodes CASGLRRVAGLVETQYF.

This clonotype was recorded at least ten times. Sequence at one end of the junction differs from germline and may be a read error. The rearrangement joins TRBV20-1 to TRBJ2-5, with 7 bases aligning to TRBD1. Germline V lookup: CDR1 DFQATT, CDR2 SNEGSKA (reference sequence). The CDR3 covers 14 residues. The CDR3, as DNA: TGCAGTGCTGGAGACAGGGCTTTCCAAGAGACCCAGTACTTC. Amino acids: CSAGDRAFQETQYF.

CDR3 region: CASSVTGTSGGERTGELFF. The CDR3 coding sequence is TGTGCCAGCAGCGTCACCGGGACTAGCGGGGGAGAGAGGACCGGGGAGCTGTTTTTT. The chain recombines TRBV7-2 with TRBJ2-2; 14 bases line up with TRBD2. Trimming at V came to 5 bases and at J to 5 bases, leaving 13 bases not matched to a gene. The CDR3 totals 19 residues. The germline CDR1 and CDR2 sequences are SGHTA and FQGNSA.